This T cell receptor beta chain is drawn from a study of human T cells and chemical hapten exposure. On the study more broadly: Slight differences in pooled library volume were the main source of varying TCR yields across samples.

This clonotype was recorded a few times. What it recognizes is unknown. The study used a library that attached unique molecular identifiers to individual cDNA molecules. Authors' analysis steps: Sampled TCR counts reached a median of roughly 100,000 per sample, with values ranging from about 20,000 to 750,000. Using its own MiXCR run on the reads, TCRdb lists one record per CDR3 protein. The authors' filters were not applied to this entry. The data show fewer than 150,000 distinct CDR3 sequences, with 8.5% to 9% seen just once and 1.2% to 1.5% held by the top ten. V lost 5 bases and J 6 bases, leaving 19 bases between the germline ends. The germline V gene has CDR1 SGHNT and CDR2 YYREEE (reference sequence). CDR3 size: 15 residues. General study results and limits: With DPC sensitization, TCRs exceeding 1 in 1000 frequency showed no change.

Sequencing started from total RNA isolated from unfractionated whole blood. The chain uses TRBV5-4 and TRBJ2-3; no firm D call. This receptor was identified in a human donor in good health. Some clones in this sample may be carry-over from other donors' samples. Sequenced input: whole blood. CDR3 in amino acids: CASSRSGPSEDTQYF. The CDR3 DNA sequence: TGTGCCAGCAGTAGGAGTGGCCCTTCTGAGGATACGCAGTATTTT. The variable domain in full, with the rest retrieved from reference TRBV5-4 and TRBJ2-3, is ETGVTQSPTHLIKTRGQQVTLRCSSQSGHNTVSWYQQALGQGPQFIFQYYREEENGRGNFPPRFSGLQFPNYSSELNVNALELDDSALYLCASSRSGPSEDTQYFGPGTRLTVL.